The 7 T cell receptor beta chains below come from one sample, sequenced in a study of blood T cell repertoires in COVID-19. The assay was immunoSEQ multiplex PCR, and TCRdb's table has in-frame clones only and misses some. The table has roughly 80,000 clones, around nine tenths seen once. Input material: peripheral blood. The receptors were gathered from a woman aged 55 to 70 with acute or convalescent COVID-19.

The chain has TRBV6-5 and TRBJ1-1; TRBD1 matches at 10 bases. Germline V lookup: CDR1 MNHEY, CDR2 SVGAGI. CDR3 length: 16 residues. Losses at the gene ends were 4 bases for V and 2 bases for J; bases not matched to a gene: 7. The CDR3 region is CASSSRTGGLNTEAFF. CDR3 sequence (DNA): TGTGCCAGCAGTTCGAGGACAGGGGGGTTAAACACTGAAGCTTTCTTT.

The V and J genes are TRBV2 and TRBJ2-7; the D gene is possibly TRBD1 (6 bases). This CDR3 is built from 13 residues. Germline CDR1 SNHLY, CDR2 FYNNEI. The V end lost 7 bases, the J end lost 6 bases, and 16 bases lay between the germline ends. CDR3 amino acids: CASNTMTGLEQYF. CDR3 bases: TGTGCCAGCAATACGATGACAGGCCTCGAGCAGTACTTC.

The rearrangement joins TRBV6-5 to TRBJ2-1; D gene ambiguous. The germline V gene encodes CDR1 MNHEY and CDR2 SVGAGI. The V and J ends lost 4 bases and 9 bases respectively, with 7 bases between them. CDR3 length: 11 amino acids. CDR3 in amino acids: CASSSSLEQFF. CDR3 DNA: TGTGCCAGCAGTTCGAGTCTTGAGCAGTTCTTC.

The rearrangement uses TRBV5-6 and TRBJ2-1; maybe TRBD1 (5 bases). V gave up 1 base and J gave up 0 bases, with 8 bases separating them. The CDR3 has 15 amino acids. Germline V gene lookup returns CDR1 SGHDT and CDR2 YYEEEE. The CDR3 coding sequence is TGTGCCAGCAGCTTGTGGGGCCTCTCCTACAATGAGCAGTTCTTC. It encodes CASSLWGLSYNEQFF.

This chain uses TRBV27 with TRBJ2-3; TRBD2 agrees at 11 bases. The CDR3 has 16 residues. V shed 5 bases and J 4 bases; nucleotides not matched to a gene: 8. Germline CDR1 MNHEY, CDR2 SMNVEV (reference sequence). The CDR3 reads CASSPNSGRAPDTQYF. For the CDR3, the DNA is TGTGCCAGCAGTCCCAATAGCGGGAGGGCCCCAGATACGCAGTATTTT.

This chain uses TRBV28 with TRBJ1-1; D unclear. The V end lost 7 bases, the J end lost 1 base, and 4 bases lay between the germline ends. Germline assignment: CDR1 MDHEN and CDR2 SYDVKM. There are 11 residues in the CDR3. CDR3 DNA: TGTGCCAGCACGGGGAACACTGAAGCTTTCTTT. As protein: CASTGNTEAFF.

The chain is built from TRBV7-2 and TRBJ2-3; 10 bases agree with TRBD2. The V segment lost 5 bases and the J segment 5 bases; nucleotides outside the gene matches: 16. The germline CDR1 and CDR2 sequences are SGHTA and FQGNSA. CDR3 length: 18 amino acids. CDR3 protein: CASSPRSSGGLLRDTQYF. CDR3 DNA sequence: TGTGCCAGCAGCCCCCGGAGTAGCGGGGGGTTATTAAGAGATACGCAGTATTTT. Full variable domain (outside the CDR3, taken from reference TRBV7-2 and TRBJ2-3): GAGVSQSPSNKVTEKGKDVELRCDPISGHTALYWYRQSLGQGLEFLIYFQGNSAPDKSGLPSDRFSAERTGGSVSTLTIQRTQQEDSAVYLCASSPRSSGGLLRDTQYFGPGTRLTVL.